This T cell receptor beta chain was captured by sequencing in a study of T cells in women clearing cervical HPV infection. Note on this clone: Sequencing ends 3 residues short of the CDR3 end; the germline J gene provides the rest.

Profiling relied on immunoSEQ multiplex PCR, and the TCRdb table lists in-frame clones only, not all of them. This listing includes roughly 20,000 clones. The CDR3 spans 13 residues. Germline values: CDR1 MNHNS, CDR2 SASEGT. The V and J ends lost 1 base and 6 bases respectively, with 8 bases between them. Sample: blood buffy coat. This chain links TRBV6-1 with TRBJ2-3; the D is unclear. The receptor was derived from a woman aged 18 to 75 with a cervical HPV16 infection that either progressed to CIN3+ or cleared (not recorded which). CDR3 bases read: TGTGCCAGCAGTGAAGGGCGGTGGGATACG. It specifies CASSEGRWDT. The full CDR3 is CASSEGRWDTQYF.